This record covers a single TCR beta chain. The table lists this clone with a few counts. Its antigen remains unidentified. Base qualities are missing; no much larger clone stands one base away. This sample stems from a study of metastatic and nonmetastatic thyroid tumors (dated by TCRdb to 2018 to 2021). Notes on the research overall: The researchers compared repertoires between peripheral blood samples and tumor or nodule tissue samples from patients with malignant or benign thyroid disease. Broader findings and caveats from the paper: TCR beta diversity was reported as significantly higher in malignant tumors than in benign nodules, in both blood and tumor samples.

Libraries were constructed by PCR. The listed sequencing device is Illumina HiSeq 4000. High-throughput sequencing was used to profile the TCR beta-chain CDR3 region of each patient. The original pipeline was this. A classifier to discriminate distant-metastatic papillary thyroid cancer patients was built from CDR3 differences across clinicopathological groups. The Shannon index was used to measure repertoire diversity, and the Morisita-Horn index was used to measure how similar tumor and blood repertoires were. Using fastp trimming at Q25 and MiXCR clonotype assembly, TCRdb reanalyzed the public sequencing data and kept in-frame beta chains. TCRdb assigned the V and J calls; the authors' analysis was not used. The sample includes about 16,000 clones, with about 30% observed a single time. The ten biggest clones cover 13% of the sample. No treatment had been received by any patient before thyroid surgery. The study retrospectively analysed patient clinical samples collected from about 2012 to 2019 using T-cell receptor beta sequencing.

Looking up the germline V gene (reference sequence) yields CDR1 LNHDA and CDR2 SQIVND. The CDR3 starts with the cysteine, ends with the phenylalanine, and has 15 residues. The entry retains the CDR3 DNA only, 45 bases that are in frame from base 1. V sheds 6 bases and J sheds 4 bases, leaving 19 bases between their ends. Sequencing used tumor tissue. The chain is made from TRBV19 and TRBJ2-7; the D match is possibly TRBD1 or TRBD2, with 5 bases aligned in each. The sequence derives from a male donor with papillary thyroid cancer or a benign thyroid nodule (not recorded which). Some clones in this sample may be carry-over from other donors' samples. CDR3 reads: CASRQRTGTVYEQYF. Here is the DNA: TGTGCCAGTAGACAACGAACCGGGACGGTGTACGAGCAGTACTTC.